The T cell receptor beta chain described here comes from a study of response to subunit inactivated influenza vaccine. General study results and limits: Authors proposed each seasonal influenza vaccination draws in few new T cells.

Per germline, CDR1 SGHDT and CDR2 YYEEEE. The V gene lost 3 bases and the J gene lost 4 bases, with 17 bases spanning the gap. The CDR3 extends over 16 amino acids. TCRdb itself ran the RT-PCR reads through MiXCR, one entry per CDR3 protein. The sample carries roughly 670,000 distinct CDR3 sequences, roughly 15% recorded once. This clonotype was seen a handful of times. Its antigen is currently unknown. The sample consisted of PBMCs from blood, taken less than 15 days before vaccination. The chain recombines TRBV5-6 with TRBJ2-1; D is ambiguous. The TCR originated in a man aged 50-60 years who received an inactivated influenza vaccine. This CDR3 is CASSSPVVVSYNEQFF. CDR3 in DNA: TGTGCCAGCAGCTCTCCCGTTGTGGTTAGTTACAATGAGCAGTTCTTC. Drawing the rest from reference TRBV5-6 and TRBJ2-1, the complete variable domain is DAGVTQSPTHLIKTRGQQVTLRCSPKSGHDTVSWYQQALGQGPQFIFQYYEEEERQRGNFPDRFSGHQFPNYSSELNVNALLLGDSALYLCASSSPVVVSYNEQFFGPGTRLTVL.